This T cell receptor (beta chain) derives from a study of cytomegalovirus exposure and HLA in healthy donors. The PCR employed 60 Vbeta primers together with 13 Jbeta primers. The protocol was immunoSEQ multiplex PCR, while the TCRdb copy is restricted to in-frame clones and leaves out a portion. Of more than 85,000 clones listed, more than 60% were seen once; the top ten hold more than 4.5%. With 0 bases removed from V and 6 bases from J, the gap between germline ends came to 8 bases. This CDR3 contains 13 residues. The germline V gene encodes CDR1 ENHRY and CDR2 SYGVKD. This clone was detected a few times.

Sequences were obtained from PBMCs. This TCR was recovered from a woman under 30 in good health and CMV-seropositive. The chain couples TRBV10-3 to TRBJ1-1, with D uncertain. CDR3 DNA: TGTGCCATCAGTGAGTCCGAAGCGGCTGAAGCTTTCTTT. The encoded protein is CAISESEAAEAFF.